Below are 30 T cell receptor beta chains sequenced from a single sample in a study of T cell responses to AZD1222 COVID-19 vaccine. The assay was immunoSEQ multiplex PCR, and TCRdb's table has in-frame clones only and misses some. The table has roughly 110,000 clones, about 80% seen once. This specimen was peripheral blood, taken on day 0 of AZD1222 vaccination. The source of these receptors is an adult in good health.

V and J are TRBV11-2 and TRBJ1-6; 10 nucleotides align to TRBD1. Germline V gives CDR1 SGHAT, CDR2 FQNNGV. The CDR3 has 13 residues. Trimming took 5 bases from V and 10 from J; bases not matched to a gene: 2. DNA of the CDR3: TGTGCCAGCAGCCCGGACAGGGGGTCACCCCTCCACTTT. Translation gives CASSPDRGSPLHF. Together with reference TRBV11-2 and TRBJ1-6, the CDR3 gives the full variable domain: EAGVAQSPRYKIIEKRQSVAFWCNPISGHATLYWYQQILGQGPKLLIQFQNNGVVDDSQLPKDRFSAERLKGVDSTLKIQPAKLEDSAVYLCASSPDRGSPLHFGNGTRLTVT.

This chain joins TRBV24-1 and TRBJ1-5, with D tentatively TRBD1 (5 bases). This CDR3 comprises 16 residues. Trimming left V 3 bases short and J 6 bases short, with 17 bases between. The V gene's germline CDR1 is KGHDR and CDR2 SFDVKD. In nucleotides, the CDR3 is TGTGCCACCAGTGATCCCGCCGTGGAGGGGAGTCAGCCCCAGCATTTT. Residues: CATSDPAVEGSQPQHF.

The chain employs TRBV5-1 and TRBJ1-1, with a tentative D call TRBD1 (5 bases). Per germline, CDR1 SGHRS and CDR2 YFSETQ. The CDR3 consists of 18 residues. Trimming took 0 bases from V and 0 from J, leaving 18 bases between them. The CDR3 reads CASSLAGSGSYMNTEAFF. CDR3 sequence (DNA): TGCGCCAGCAGCTTGGCCGGGTCAGGGTCGTATATGAACACTGAAGCTTTCTTT.

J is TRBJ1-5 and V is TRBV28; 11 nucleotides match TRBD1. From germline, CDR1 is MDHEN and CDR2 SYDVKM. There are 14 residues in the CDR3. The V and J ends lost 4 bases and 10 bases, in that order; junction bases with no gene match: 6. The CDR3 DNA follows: TGTGCCAGCAGTTCGGGACAGGGGGACGGACCCCAGCATTTT. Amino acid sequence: CASSSGQGDGPQHF.

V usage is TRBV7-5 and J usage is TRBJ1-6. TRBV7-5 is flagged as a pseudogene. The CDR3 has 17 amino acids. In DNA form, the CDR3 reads TGTGCCAGAAGCTTATGGTCTCGGGGTCTGCTGGATTCACCCCTCCACTTT. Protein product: CARSLWSRGLLDSPLHF.

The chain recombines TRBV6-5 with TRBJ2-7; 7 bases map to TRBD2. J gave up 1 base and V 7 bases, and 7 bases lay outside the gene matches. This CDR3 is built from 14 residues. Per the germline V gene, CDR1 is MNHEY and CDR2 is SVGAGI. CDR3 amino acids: CASTEWGGSYEQYF. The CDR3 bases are TGTGCCAGCACCGAATGGGGGGGATCCTACGAGCAGTACTTC.

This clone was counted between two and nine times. The CDR3: CASSTGTSGNTIYF. CDR3 DNA sequence: TGCGCCAGTTCCACGGGAACCTCTGGAAACACCATATATTTT. The chain links TRBV10-2 to TRBJ1-3; D remains ambiguous. Germline CDR1 reads WSHSY; CDR2 reads SAAADI. The CDR3 covers 14 residues. V was trimmed by 9 bases and J by 0 bases, leaving 12 bases between them.

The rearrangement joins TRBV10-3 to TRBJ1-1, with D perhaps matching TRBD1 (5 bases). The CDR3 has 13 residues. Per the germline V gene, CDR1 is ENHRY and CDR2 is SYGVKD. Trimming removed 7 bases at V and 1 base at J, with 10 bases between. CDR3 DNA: TGTGCCATCAAGACAGACAGGAACACTGAAGCTTTCTTT. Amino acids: CAIKTDRNTEAFF.

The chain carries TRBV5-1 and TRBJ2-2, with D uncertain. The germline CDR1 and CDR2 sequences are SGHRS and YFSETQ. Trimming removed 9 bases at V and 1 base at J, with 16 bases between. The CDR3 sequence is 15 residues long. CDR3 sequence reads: CATASGPGNTGELFF. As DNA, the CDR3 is TGCGCCACTGCCTCGGGTCCGGGGAACACCGGGGAGCTGTTTTTT.

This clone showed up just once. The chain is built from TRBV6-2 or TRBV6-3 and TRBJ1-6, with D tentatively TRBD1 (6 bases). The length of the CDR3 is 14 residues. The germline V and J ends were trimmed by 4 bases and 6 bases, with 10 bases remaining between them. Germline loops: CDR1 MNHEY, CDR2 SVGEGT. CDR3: CASSSGERNSPLHF. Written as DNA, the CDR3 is TGTGCCAGCAGTTCAGGGGAGCGTAATTCACCCCTCCACTTT.

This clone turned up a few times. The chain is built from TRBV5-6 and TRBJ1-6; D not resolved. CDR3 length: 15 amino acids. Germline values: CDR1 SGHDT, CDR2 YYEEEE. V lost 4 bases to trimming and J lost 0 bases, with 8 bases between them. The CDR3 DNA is TGTGCCAGCAGCAGTCTTAGCTCCTATAATTCACCCCTCCACTTT. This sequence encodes CASSSLSSYNSPLHF.

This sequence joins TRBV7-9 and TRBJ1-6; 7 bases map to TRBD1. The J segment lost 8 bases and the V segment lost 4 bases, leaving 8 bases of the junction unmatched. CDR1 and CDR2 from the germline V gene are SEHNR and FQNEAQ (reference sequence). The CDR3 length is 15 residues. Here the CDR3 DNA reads TGTGCCAGCAGCTCAACAGGGGAGCGGGATTCACCCCTCCACTTT. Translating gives CASSSTGERDSPLHF.

The CDR3: CASSSGQPGMGGYTF. As DNA, the CDR3 is TGTGCCAGCAGTTCGGGACAGCCGGGAATGGGTGGCTACACCTTC. The chain has TRBV28 and TRBJ1-2, with 7 bases lining up with TRBD1. The trim removed 4 bases at V and 7 bases at J, leaving 12 bases unmatched. Germline V gene data show CDR1 as MDHEN and CDR2 as SYDVKM. This CDR3 has 15 amino acids.

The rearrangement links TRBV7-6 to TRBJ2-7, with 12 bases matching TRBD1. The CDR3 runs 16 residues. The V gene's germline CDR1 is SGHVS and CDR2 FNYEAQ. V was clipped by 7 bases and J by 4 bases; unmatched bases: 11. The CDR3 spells CASTPSSGQGAYEQYF. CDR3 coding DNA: TGTGCCAGCACCCCATCGTCGGGACAGGGGGCTTACGAGCAGTACTTC.

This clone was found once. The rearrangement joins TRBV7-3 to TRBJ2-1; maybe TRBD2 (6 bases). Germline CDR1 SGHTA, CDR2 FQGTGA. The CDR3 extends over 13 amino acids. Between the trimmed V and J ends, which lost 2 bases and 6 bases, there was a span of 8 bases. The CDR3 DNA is TGTGCCAGCAGCTTATTAGCGGCCAATGAGCAGTTCTTC. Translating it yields CASSLLAANEQFF.

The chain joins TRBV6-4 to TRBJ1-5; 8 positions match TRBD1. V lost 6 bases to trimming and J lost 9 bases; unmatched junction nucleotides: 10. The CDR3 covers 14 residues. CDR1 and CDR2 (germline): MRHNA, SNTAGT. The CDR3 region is CASSLRQGLMPQHF. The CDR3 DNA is TGTGCCAGCAGCCTACGACAGGGGCTTATGCCCCAGCATTTT.

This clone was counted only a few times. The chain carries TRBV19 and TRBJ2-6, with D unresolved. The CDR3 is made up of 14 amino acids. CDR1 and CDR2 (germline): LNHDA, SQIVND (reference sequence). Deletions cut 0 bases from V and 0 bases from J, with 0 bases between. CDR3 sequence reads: CASSIDSGANVLTF. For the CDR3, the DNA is TGTGCCAGTAGTATAGACTCTGGGGCCAACGTCCTGACTTTC. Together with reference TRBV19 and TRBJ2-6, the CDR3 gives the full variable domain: DGGITQSPKYLFRKEGQNVTLSCEQNLNHDAMYWYRQDPGQGLRLIYYSQIVNDFQKGDIAEGYSVSREKKESFPLTVTSAQKNPTAFYLCASSIDSGANVLTFGAGSRLTVL.

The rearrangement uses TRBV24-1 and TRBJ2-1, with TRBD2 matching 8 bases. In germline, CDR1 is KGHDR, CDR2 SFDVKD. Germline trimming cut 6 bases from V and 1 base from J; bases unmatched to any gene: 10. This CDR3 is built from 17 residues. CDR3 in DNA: TGTGCCACCAGTTACGCGGGAGGAGCGGGGTCCTACAATGAGCAGTTCTTC. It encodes CATSYAGGAGSYNEQFF.

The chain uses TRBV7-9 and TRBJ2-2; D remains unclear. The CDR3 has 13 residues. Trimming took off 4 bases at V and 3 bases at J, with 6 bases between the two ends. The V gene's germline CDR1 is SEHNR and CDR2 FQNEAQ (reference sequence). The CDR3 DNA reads TGTGCCAGCAGCTCCTTGTACACCGGGGAGCTGTTTTTT. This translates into CASSSLYTGELFF.

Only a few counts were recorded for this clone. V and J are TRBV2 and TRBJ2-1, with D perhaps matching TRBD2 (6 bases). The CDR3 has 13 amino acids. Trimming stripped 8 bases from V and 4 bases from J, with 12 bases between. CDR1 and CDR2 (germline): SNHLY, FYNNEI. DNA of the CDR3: TGTGCCAGCGGCCGGGAGCAATACAATGAGCAGTTCTTC. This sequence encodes CASGREQYNEQFF.

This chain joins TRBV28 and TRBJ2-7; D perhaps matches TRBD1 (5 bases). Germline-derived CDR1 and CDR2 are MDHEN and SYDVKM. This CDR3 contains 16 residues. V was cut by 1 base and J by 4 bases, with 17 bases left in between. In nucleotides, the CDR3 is TGTGCCAGCAGTTTATTCACAGGCCCTGGGTTGTACGAGCAGTACTTC. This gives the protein CASSLFTGPGLYEQYF.

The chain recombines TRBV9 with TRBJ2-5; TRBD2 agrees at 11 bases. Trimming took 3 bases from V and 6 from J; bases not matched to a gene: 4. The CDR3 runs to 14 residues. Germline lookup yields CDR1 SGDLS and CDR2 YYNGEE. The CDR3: CASSGTSGSQTQYF. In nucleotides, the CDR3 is TGTGCCAGCAGCGGCACTAGCGGGAGTCAGACCCAGTACTTC.

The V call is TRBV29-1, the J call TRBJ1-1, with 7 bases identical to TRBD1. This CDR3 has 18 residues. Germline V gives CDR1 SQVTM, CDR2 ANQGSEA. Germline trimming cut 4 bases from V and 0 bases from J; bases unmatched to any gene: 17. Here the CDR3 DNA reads TGCAGCGTTGTCAGACTTTTTAGGGGGCGCGCGATGAACACTGAAGCTTTCTTT. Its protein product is CSVVRLFRGRAMNTEAFF.

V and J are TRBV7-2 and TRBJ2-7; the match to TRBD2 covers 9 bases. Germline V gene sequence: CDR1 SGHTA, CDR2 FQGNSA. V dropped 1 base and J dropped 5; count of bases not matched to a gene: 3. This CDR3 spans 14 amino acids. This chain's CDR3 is CASSLDGGGDEQYF. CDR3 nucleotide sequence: TGTGCCAGCAGCTTAGATGGCGGGGGGGACGAGCAGTACTTC.

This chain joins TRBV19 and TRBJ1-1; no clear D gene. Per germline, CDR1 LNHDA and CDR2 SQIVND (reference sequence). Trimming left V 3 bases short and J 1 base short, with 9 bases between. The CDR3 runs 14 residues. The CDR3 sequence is CASSIGRPNTEAFF. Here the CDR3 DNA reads TGTGCCAGTAGTATTGGTCGTCCGAACACTGAAGCTTTCTTT.

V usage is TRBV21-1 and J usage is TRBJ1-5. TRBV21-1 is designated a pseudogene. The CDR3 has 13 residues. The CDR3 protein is CASSKVWSQPQHF. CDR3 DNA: TGTGCCAGCAGCAAAGTATGGAGTCAGCCCCAGCATTTT.

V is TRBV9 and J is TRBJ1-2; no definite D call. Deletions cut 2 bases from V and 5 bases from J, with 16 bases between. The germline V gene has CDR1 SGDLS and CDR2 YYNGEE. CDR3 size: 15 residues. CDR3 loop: CASSVFSDTVYGYTF. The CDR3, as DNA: TGTGCCAGCAGCGTGTTCTCCGACACGGTTTATGGCTACACCTTC. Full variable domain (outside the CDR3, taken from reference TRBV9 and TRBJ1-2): DSGVTQTPKHLITATGQRVTLRCSPRSGDLSVYWYQQSLDQGLQFLIQYYNGEERAKGNILERFSAQQFPDLHSELNLSSLELGDSALYFCASSVFSDTVYGYTFGSGTRLTVV.

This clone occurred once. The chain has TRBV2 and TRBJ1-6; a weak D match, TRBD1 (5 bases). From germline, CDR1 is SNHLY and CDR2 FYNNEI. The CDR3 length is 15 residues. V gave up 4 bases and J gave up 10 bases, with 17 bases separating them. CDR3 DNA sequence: TGTGCCAGCAGTGTGCGAAGGGGTGGAGAATCACCCCTCCACTTT. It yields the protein CASSVRRGGESPLHF.

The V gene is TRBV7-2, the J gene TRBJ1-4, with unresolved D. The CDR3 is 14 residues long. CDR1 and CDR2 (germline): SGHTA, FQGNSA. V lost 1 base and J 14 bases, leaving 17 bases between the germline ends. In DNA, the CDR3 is TGTGCCAGCAGCTTAGATACGTCCTCTCCTTGGCTGTTTTTT. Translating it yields CASSLDTSSPWLFF.

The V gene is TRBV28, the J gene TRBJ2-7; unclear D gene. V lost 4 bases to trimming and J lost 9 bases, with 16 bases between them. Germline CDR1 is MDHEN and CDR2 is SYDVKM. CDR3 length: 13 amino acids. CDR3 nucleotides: TGTGCCAGCAGTTCCCCGACTCCCTTTGTGCAGTACTTC. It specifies CASSSPTPFVQYF.